The sequence of this TCR beta chain was determined in a study of memory CD4+ T cells and cytomegalovirus serostatus (dated by TCRdb to between 2018 and 2021). For context, the study as a whole: A total of roughly 35 healthy Belgian adults, of whom 9 were CMV seropositive and roughly 24 were CMV seronegative, were included in the cohort. CD4+ memory TCRbeta repertoires of a Belgian cohort with known cytomegalovirus serostatus were sequenced in order to replicate a published TCR-based CMV serostatus classifier. Overall study outcomes, separate from this receptor: Among the 150 or so previously reported CMV-associated TCRbeta sequences, over 65 showed up in the CD4+ memory repertoires, with each one found in between one and five individuals. For CMV serostatus prediction, a median bootstrapped AUC of roughly 0.94 was reached with the original framework, and a median bootstrapped AUC of approximately 0.89 was reached with a US-trained random forest. Only CD4+CD45RO+ memory cells were sequenced, in contrast to the original study, which included naive and memory CD4+ and CD8+ populations. On the Belgian cohort, the classifier based on the original framework reached a median bootstrapped AUC of approximately 0.94, with a 95% CI of 0.76-1.00. The results were read as suggesting that the CMV-associated TCR signature is, for the most part, present in the CD4+ memory repertoire.

The Quick-DNA Microprep Kit was used to extract genomic DNA from the sorted cells. Amplification of TCRbeta DNA was done with the immunoSEQ hsTCRbeta kit, following the protocol from the manufacturer. TCRbeta libraries were sequenced on an Illumina MiSeq instrument. As for how the authors treated the data: After out-of-frame sequences were removed, 2,204,828 distinct TCRbeta sequences remained, averaging around 67,000 per individual. Two values were used to score each individual: the count of under 200 previously reported CMV-associated TCRbeta sequences and the total count of productive distinct TCRbeta sequences. A beta-binomial model was reimplemented in Python, and scikit-learn random forests with default parameters were trained on data from the US cohort. Classifier performance on the Belgian cohort was reported as the median AUC with percentile confidence intervals calculated over 10,000 bootstrap iterations. Drawn from immuneACCESS, this table holds only the in-frame rearrangements with V and J called that TCRdb kept. Clones are partly lost; checked studies trace under half to an unresolved V gene and leave the rest unexplained. Clone size and the V and J calls come from that table; the DNA yielded D and trimming. The sample has about 75,000 clones on record, roughly 78% of them singletons. The ten largest clones add up to just over 2.5% of the sample.

Turning to this clone: This clone's antigen is unknown. No base qualities exist here, and no much larger clone lies one base off it.

Single viable CD3+CD4+CD8-CD45RO+ cells were sorted as memory CD4+ T cells on a FACSAria II. CMV serostatus was determined using a Roche Elecsys assay that detects serum IgG against CMV pp150, pp28, p38 and p52. After thawing, total CD4+ T cells were enriched by positive selection with CD4 magnetic microbeads. The samples came from a separate study whose specific focus was interrogating the CD4+ T cell memory repertoire. Peripheral blood mononuclear cells were isolated and cryopreserved following standard operating procedures; serum was stored at -80 °C. The staining used CD3-PerCP (BW264/56), CD4-APC (RPA-T4), CD45RO-PE (UCHT1) and CD8-Pacific Orange (3B5) antibodies, and Sytox blue was used to exclude non-viable cells. Reading from cysteine to phenylalanine, the CDR3 counts 16 amino acids. Of the read, only the CDR3 DNA is kept; its 48 bases are in frame from base 1. V drops 7 bases and J drops 8 bases, leaving 25 bases in between. From the germline V gene, CDR1 is MGHDK and CDR2 is SYGVNS.

Recombination linked TRBV25-1 to TRBJ2-3, with the D call perhaps TRBD1 or TRBD2, each one matching 5 bases. This TCR derives from an adult in good health and CMV-seropositive. Material: memory CD4+ T cells from blood. The CDR3 amino acid sequence is: CASTAGDPPSMGTQYF. Read as DNA, the sequence is TGTGCCAGCACCGCCGGGGACCCCCCGTCTATGGGTACGCAGTATTTT.